The clone carrying this T cell receptor (beta chain) was counted a single time. TCRdb's table, derived via immunoSEQ multiplex PCR, lists solely in-frame clones and lacks some. The sample has 100,000 to 150,000 clones; approximately 89% are singletons. The entry originates in a study of control samples from healthy donors and cancer patients. This CDR3 has 13 residues. The V gene's germline CDR1 is MDHEN and CDR2 SYDVKM. Trimming took 3 bases from V and 4 from J, leaving 4 bases between them. The TCR sequence derives from a woman under 30 in good health. V is TRBV28 and J is TRBJ2-6; D is unresolved. Source material: blood. The CDR3 nucleotides are TGTGCCAGCAGTTTGTCCGGGGCCAACGTCCTGACTTTC. Protein sequence: CASSLSGANVLTF.